The rows below give T cell receptor beta chains drawn from one sample of a study of T cell responses to AZD1222 COVID-19 vaccine. Some clones are missing from TCRdb's copy, which holds only in-frame ones; the method was immunoSEQ multiplex PCR. Of around 110,000 clones in the sample, around 91% were seen once. The sample was peripheral blood, taken on day 0 of AZD1222 vaccination. These receptors were obtained from an adult in good health. Both conserved end residues are part of each CDR3. The order of the fields is J gene, D gene, clone size, V gene, CDR3 DNA, CDR3 protein. D genes are given only for firm matches. Expanded clones get a size class; other rows say once, few or many, or leave the size out.

j_gene: TRBJ1-1
d_gene: NA
abundance: NA
v_gene: TRBV5-1
CDR3nt: TGCGCCAGCAGCTTGGACAGGGCGGTTATAGGCACTGAAGCTTTCTTT
CDR3aa: CASSLDRAVIGTEAFF

j_gene: TRBJ2-5
d_gene: NA
abundance: NA
v_gene: TRBV19
CDR3nt: TGTGCCAGTAGTATACAAGAGACCCAGTACTTC
CDR3aa: CASSIQETQYF

j_gene: TRBJ2-7
d_gene: TRBD2
abundance: NA
v_gene: TRBV7-9
CDR3nt: TGTGCCAGCAGCTCAGGTCAAGCGGGGGGGCAGGAGGAGCAGTACTTC
CDR3aa: CASSSGQAGGQEEQYF

j_gene: TRBJ1-2
d_gene: TRBD1
abundance: NA
v_gene: TRBV2
CDR3nt: TGTGCCAGCATACGGACAGGGAATGGCTACACCTTC
CDR3aa: CASIRTGNGYTF

j_gene: TRBJ2-1
d_gene: NA
abundance: NA
v_gene: TRBV5-1
CDR3nt: TGCGCCAGCAGTATGCCAGGTAATGAGCAGTTCTTC
CDR3aa: CASSMPGNEQFF

j_gene: TRBJ1-2
d_gene: NA
abundance: NA
v_gene: TRBV14
CDR3nt: TGTGCCAGCAGCCCGCGAGTTGAGGGTGGCTACACCTTC
CDR3aa: CASSPRVEGGYTF

j_gene: TRBJ1-2
d_gene: NA
abundance: NA
v_gene: TRBV23-1
CDR3nt: TGCGCCAGCAGTCAATTCCGGCCACCTAACTATGGCTACACCTTC
CDR3aa: CASSQFRPPNYGYTF

j_gene: TRBJ1-5
d_gene: NA
abundance: NA
v_gene: TRBV12-3/TRBV12-4
CDR3nt: TGTGCCAGCAGTACAGATCAGCCCCAGCATTTT
CDR3aa: CASSTDQPQHF

j_gene: TRBJ2-3
d_gene: NA
abundance: NA
v_gene: TRBV24-1
CDR3nt: TGTGCCACCAGTGACCGAAGCACAGATACGCAGTATTTT
CDR3aa: CATSDRSTDTQYF

j_gene: TRBJ1-1
d_gene: TRBD1
abundance: once
v_gene: TRBV7-8
CDR3nt: TGTGCCACCTCCAGAAGGGGGCAGGGTGGTACTGAAGCTTTCTTT
CDR3aa: CATSRRGQGGTEAFF